This T cell receptor (beta chain) was sequenced during a study of blood T cell repertoires in COVID-19. Study-level background: The study drew acute and convalescent COVID-19 samples from the United States, Italy and Spain. From T cells, B-cell-depleted T cells, or PBMCs came the material, which was cDNA or gDNA.

Sequencing was performed with immunoSEQ multiplex PCR; in TCRdb, only in-frame clones are kept and a portion is missing. The profile shows some 110,000 clones, 85% of them singletons. Seattle researchers signed up patients amid active infection and tracked them longitudinally. From germline, CDR1 is LNHDA and CDR2 SQIVND (reference sequence). V lost 2 bases and J lost 11, with 15 bases in between. The CDR3 sequence is 13 residues long. Source material: peripheral blood. The gene calls are TRBV19 and TRBJ1-1, with D uncertain. This receptor was obtained from an elderly woman with COVID-19, enrolled during active disease. CDR3 nucleotides: TGTGCCAGTAGTATATGGGAAGATGGGGAGGCTTTCTTT. Translated: CASSIWEDGEAFF.